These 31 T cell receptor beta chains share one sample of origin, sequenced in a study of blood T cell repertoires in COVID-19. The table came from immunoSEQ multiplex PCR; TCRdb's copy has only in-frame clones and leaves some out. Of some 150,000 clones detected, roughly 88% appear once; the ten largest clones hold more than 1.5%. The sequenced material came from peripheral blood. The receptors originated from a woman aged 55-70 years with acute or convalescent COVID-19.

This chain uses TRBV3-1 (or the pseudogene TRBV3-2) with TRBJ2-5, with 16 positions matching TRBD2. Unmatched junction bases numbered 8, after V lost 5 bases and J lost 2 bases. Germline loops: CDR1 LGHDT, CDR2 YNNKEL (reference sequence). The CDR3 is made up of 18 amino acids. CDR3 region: CASSEGTSGGADQETQYF. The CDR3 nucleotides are TGTGCCAGCAGCGAGGGGACTAGCGGGGGGGCGGATCAAGAGACCCAGTACTTC.

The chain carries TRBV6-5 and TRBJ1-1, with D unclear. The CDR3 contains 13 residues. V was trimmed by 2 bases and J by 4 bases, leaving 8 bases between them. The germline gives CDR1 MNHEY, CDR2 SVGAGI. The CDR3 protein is CASSYGGVTEAFF. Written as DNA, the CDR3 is TGTGCCAGCAGTTACGGCGGGGTCACTGAAGCTTTCTTT.

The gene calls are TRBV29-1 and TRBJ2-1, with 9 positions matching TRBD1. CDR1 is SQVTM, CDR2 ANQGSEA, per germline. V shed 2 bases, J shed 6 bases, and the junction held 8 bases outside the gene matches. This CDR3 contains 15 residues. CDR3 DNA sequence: TGCAGCGTTGAAAAAGAGGGACAGGGATCCAATGAGCAGTTCTTC. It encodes CSVEKEGQGSNEQFF.

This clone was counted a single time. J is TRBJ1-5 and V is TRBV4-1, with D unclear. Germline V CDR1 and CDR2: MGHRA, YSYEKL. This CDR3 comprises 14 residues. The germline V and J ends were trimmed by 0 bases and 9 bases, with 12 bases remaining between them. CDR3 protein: CASSQEGVPRPQHF. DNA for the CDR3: TGCGCCAGCAGCCAAGAGGGAGTTCCGAGGCCCCAGCATTTT.

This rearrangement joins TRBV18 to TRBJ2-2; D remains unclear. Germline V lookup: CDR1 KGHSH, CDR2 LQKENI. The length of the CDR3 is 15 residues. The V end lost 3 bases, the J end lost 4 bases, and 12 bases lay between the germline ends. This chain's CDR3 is CASSPQRSGTGELFF. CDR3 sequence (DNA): TGTGCCAGCTCACCTCAAAGGAGTGGCACCGGGGAGCTGTTTTTT.

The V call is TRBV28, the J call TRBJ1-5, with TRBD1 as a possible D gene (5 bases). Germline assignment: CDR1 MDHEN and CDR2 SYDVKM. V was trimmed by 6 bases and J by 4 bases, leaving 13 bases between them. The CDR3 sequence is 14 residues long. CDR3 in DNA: TGTGCCAGCAGCGGAGGGGATTCGAATCAGCCCCAGCATTTT. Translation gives CASSGGDSNQPQHF.

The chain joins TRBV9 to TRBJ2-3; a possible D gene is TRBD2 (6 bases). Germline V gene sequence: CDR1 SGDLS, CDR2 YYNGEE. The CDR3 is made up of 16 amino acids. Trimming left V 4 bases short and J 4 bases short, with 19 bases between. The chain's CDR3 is CASSSPSGWRADTQYF. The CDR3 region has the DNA TGTGCCAGCAGCTCACCGTCCGGGTGGAGGGCAGATACGCAGTATTTT.

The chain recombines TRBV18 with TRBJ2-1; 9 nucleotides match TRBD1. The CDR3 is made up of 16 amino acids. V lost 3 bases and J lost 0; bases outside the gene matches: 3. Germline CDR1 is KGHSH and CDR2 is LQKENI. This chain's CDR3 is CASSPWDRVSYNEQFF. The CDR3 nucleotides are TGTGCCAGCTCACCGTGGGACAGGGTCTCCTACAATGAGCAGTTCTTC.

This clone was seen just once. The CDR3 sequence is CASNLGQGIAGNTIYF. CDR3 nucleotide sequence: TGTGCCAGTAACTTGGGACAGGGTATCGCTGGAAACACCATATATTTT. The gene calls are TRBV19 and TRBJ1-3; TRBD1 matches 9 bases. CDR3 length equals 16 residues. V trimming: 7 bases; J trimming: 2 bases; junction bases outside the gene matches: 9. Germline loops: CDR1 LNHDA, CDR2 SQIVND (reference sequence).

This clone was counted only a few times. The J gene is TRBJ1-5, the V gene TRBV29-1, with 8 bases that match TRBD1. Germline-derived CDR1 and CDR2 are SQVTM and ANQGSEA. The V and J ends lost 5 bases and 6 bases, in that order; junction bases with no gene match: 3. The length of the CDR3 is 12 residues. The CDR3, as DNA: TGCAGCGTTCGGACAGGGCGTCAGCCCCAGCATTTT. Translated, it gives CSVRTGRQPQHF.

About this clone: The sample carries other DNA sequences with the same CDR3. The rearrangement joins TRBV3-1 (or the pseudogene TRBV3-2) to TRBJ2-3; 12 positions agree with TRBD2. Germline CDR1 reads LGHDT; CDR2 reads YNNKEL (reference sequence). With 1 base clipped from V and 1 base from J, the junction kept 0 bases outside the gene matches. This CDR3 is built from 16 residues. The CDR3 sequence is CASSQGLAGGTDTQYF. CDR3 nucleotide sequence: TGTGCCAGCAGCCAAGGACTAGCGGGGGGCACAGATACGCAGTATTTT.

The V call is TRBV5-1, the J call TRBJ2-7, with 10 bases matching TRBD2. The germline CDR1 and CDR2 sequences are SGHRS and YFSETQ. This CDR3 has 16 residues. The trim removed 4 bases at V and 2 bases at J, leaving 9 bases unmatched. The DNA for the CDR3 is TGCGCCAGCAGCCCAAATGGACTAGCGGCAACCTACGAGCAGTACTTC. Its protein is CASSPNGLAATYEQYF.

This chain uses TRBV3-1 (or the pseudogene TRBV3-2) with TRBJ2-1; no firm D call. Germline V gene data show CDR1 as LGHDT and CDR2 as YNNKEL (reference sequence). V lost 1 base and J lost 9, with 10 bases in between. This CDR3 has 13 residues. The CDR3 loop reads CASSQVSRSEQFF. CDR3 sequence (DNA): TGTGCCAGCAGCCAAGTATCCCGGTCTGAGCAGTTCTTC.

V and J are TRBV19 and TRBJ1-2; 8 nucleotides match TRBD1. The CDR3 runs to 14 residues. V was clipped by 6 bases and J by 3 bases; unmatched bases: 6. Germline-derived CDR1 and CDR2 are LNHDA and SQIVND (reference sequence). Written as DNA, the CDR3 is TGTGCCAGTAGACAGGGGGGCCCACACTATGGCTACACCTTC. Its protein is CASRQGGPHYGYTF.

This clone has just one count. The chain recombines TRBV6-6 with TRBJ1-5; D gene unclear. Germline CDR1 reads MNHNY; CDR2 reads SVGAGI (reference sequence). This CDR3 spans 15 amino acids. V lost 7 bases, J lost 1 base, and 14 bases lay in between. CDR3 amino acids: CASKDGGGSNQPQHF. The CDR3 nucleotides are TGTGCCAGCAAAGACGGCGGCGGAAGCAATCAGCCCCAGCATTTT.

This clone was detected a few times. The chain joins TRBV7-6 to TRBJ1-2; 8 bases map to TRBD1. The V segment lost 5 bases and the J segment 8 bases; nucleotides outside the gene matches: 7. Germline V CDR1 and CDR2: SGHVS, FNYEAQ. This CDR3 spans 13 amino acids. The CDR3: CASSRTGQGGYTF. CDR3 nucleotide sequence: TGTGCCAGCAGCCGGACAGGGCAAGGGGGCTACACCTTC.

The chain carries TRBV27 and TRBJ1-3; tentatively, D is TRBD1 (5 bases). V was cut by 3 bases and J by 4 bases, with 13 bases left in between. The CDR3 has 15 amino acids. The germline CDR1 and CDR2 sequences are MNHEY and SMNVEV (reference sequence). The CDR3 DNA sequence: TGTGCCAGCAGTTTGACAGCTTTGGGAGGAAACACCATATATTTT. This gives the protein CASSLTALGGNTIYF.

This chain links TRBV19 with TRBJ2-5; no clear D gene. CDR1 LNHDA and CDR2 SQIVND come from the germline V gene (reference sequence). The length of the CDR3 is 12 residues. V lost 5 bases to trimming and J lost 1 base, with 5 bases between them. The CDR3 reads CASSYGQETQYF. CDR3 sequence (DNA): TGTGCCAGTAGTTACGGCCAAGAGACCCAGTACTTC.

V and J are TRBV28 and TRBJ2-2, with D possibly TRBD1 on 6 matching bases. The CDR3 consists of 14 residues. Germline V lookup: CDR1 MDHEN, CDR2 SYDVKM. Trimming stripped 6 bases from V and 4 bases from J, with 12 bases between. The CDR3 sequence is CASSSGQFTGELFF. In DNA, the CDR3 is TGTGCCAGCAGCAGCGGACAGTTCACCGGGGAGCTGTTTTTT.

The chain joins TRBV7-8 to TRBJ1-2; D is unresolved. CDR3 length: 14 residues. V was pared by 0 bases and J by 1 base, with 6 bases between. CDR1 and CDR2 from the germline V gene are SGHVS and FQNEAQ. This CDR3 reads CASSLARNNYGYTF. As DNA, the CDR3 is TGTGCCAGCAGCTTAGCGAGGAATAACTATGGCTACACCTTC.

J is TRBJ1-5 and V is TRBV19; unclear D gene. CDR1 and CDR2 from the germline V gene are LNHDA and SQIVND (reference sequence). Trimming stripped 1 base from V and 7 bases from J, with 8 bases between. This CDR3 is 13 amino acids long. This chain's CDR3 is CASSIVSLQPQHF. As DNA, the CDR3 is TGTGCCAGTAGTATAGTTAGTCTGCAGCCCCAGCATTTT.

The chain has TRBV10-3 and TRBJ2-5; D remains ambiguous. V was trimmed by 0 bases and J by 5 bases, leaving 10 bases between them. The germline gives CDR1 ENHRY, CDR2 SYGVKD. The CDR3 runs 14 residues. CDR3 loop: CAISESNSRETQYF. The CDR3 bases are TGTGCCATCAGTGAGTCGAACAGTCGTGAGACCCAGTACTTC.

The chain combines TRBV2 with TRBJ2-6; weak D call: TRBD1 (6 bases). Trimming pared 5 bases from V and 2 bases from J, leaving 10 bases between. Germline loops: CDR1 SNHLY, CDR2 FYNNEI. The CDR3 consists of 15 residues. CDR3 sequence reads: CASSQQGPGANVLTF. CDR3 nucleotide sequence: TGTGCCAGCAGTCAACAGGGACCTGGGGCCAACGTCCTGACTTTC.

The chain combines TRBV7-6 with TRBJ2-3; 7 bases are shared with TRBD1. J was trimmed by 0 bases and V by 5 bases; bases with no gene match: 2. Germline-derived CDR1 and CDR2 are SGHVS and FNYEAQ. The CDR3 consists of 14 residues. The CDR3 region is CASSRQGSTDTQYF. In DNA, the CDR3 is TGTGCCAGCAGCAGACAGGGTAGCACAGATACGCAGTATTTT.

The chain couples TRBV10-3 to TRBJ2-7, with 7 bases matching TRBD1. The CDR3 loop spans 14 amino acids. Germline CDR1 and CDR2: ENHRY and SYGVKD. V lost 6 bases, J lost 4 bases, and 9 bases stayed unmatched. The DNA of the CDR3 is TGTGCCATCAGGGGGGACAGCTTACTTTACGAGCAGTACTTC. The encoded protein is CAIRGDSLLYEQYF.

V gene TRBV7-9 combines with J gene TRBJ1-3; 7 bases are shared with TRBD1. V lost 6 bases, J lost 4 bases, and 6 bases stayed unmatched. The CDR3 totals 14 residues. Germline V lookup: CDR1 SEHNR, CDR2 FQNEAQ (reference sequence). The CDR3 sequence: CASSSTGSGNTIYF. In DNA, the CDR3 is TGTGCCAGCAGTTCGACAGGGTCGGGAAACACCATATATTTT.

CDR3 loop: CARRDRGQGSNQPQHF. Here the CDR3 DNA reads TGTGCCAGACGGGACAGGGGGCAGGGGAGCAATCAGCCCCAGCATTTT. V and J are TRBV19 and TRBJ1-5; TRBD1 aligns across 12 bases. The CDR3 loop spans 16 amino acids. Trimming cost V 9 bases and J 1 base; bases outside gene matches: 7. CDR1 and CDR2 (germline): LNHDA, SQIVND (reference sequence).

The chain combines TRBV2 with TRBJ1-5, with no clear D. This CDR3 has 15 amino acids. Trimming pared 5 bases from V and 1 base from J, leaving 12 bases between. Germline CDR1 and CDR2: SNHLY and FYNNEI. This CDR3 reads CASSLLRESNQPQHF. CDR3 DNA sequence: TGTGCCAGCAGTTTACTCCGGGAAAGCAATCAGCCCCAGCATTTT.

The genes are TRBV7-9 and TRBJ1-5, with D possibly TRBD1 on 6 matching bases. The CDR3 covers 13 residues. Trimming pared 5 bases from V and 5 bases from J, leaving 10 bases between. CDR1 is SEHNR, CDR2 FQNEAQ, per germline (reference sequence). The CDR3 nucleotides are TGTGCCAGCAGCAGGGACAACGATCAGCCCCAGCATTTT. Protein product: CASSRDNDQPQHF.

CDR3 loop: CASDGGTRFRADTQYF. The CDR3 nucleotides are TGTGCCAGCGACGGCGGGACCCGTTTTCGAGCAGATACGCAGTATTTT. The chain recombines TRBV2 with TRBJ2-3; D might be TRBD2 (6 bases). Germline V lookup: CDR1 SNHLY, CDR2 FYNNEI. The CDR3 is 16 residues long. Deletions cut 8 bases from V and 4 bases from J, with 22 bases between.

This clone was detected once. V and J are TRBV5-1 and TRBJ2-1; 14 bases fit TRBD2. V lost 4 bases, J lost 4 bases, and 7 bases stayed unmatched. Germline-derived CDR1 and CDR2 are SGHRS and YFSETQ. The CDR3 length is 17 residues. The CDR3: CASSIGTSGGTYNEQFF. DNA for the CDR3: TGCGCCAGCAGCATAGGGACTAGCGGGGGTACTTACAATGAGCAGTTCTTC.